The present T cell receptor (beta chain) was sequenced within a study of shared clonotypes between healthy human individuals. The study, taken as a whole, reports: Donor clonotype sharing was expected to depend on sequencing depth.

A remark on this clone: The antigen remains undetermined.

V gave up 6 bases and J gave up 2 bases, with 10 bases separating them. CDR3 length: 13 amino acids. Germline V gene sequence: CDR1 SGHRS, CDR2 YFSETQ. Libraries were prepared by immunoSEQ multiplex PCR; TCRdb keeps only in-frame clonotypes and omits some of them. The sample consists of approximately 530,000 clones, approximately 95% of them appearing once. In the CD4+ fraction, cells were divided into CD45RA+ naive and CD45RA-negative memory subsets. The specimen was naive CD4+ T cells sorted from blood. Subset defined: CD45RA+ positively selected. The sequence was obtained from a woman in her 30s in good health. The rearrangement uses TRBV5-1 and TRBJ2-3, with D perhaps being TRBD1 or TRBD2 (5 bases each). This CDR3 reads CASNEGNTDTQYF. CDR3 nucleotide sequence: TGCGCCAGCAATGAGGGGAACACAGATACGCAGTATTTT.